The clone carrying this T cell receptor (beta chain) appeared a few times. This sample was taken from a study of T cells in Graves' hyperthyroidism and ophthalmopathy. Study-level background: At the time of initial diagnosis and before any treatment, peripheral blood was collected.

What was amplified from RNA transcripts were TCR beta CDR3 regions. First-round RT-PCR of the TCR CDR3 relied on the HTBI primer set. Via MiXCR, TCRdb re-called the multiplex PCR reads, giving one row per CDR3 protein. The sample includes more than 500,000 distinct CDR3 sequences, around 15% of them seen just once. Germline V gives CDR1 SEHNR, CDR2 FQNEAQ (reference sequence). CDR3 length: 15 residues. Germline trimming cut 3 bases from V and 2 bases from J; bases unmatched to any gene: 4. J is TRBJ1-1 and V is TRBV7-9; 9 bases agree with TRBD1. The clonotype originates from a woman under 40 with Graves' hyperthyroidism. The material sequenced was blood. CDR3 protein: CASSFMGQGNTEAFF. For the CDR3, the DNA is TGTGCCAGCAGCTTTATGGGACAGGGAAACACTGAAGCTTTCTTT.